This T cell receptor (beta chain) was identified in a study of blood T cell repertoires in COVID-19. Original methodology: Cell counts per sample came from amplifying reference gene primers. Sequenced by immunoSEQ multiplex PCR; TCRdb stores in-frame clones only, minus some. V and J calls and clone size come straight from that table; D and trimming were deduced from the DNA. Of fewer than 400,000 clones in the sample, 70% to 90% were seen once. CDR3 length equals 15 residues. With V trimmed by 5 bases and J by 3 bases, 8 bases remained unmatched. CDR1 is SEHNR and CDR2 is FQNEAQ in the germline V gene (reference sequence). Participants were aged about 18 to 100 years, lived in around 22 US areas, and enrolled virtually. Participants reported their clinical history, and cohort assignment relied on those reports. The recovered donors of Cohort 3 showed two negative PCRs, clearance, or symptom resolution.

Material for sequencing was PBMCs or T cells enriched from blood (not recorded which). This TCR came from a young man who had recovered from COVID-19. The chain carries TRBV7-9 and TRBJ2-7; 9 nucleotides match TRBD1. CDR3 nucleotide sequence: TGTGCCAGCAGCGACGGACAGGGGCGGAACTACGAGCAGTACTTC. Protein sequence: CASSDGQGRNYEQYF.